The source of this TCR beta chain is a study of OX40 agonist ivuxolimab in advanced cancers. V was shortened by 4 bases and J by 2 bases, with 11 bases between the two germline ends. The germline gives CDR1 SGHAT, CDR2 FQDESV (reference sequence). The CDR3 sequence is 14 residues long. Generated by immunoSEQ multiplex PCR, the TCRdb table keeps only in-frame clones and is missing some. The repertoire holds approximately 59,000 clones, with 88% as singletons. The chain joins TRBV11-1 to TRBJ2-5; D is unclear. This receptor was identified in an adult with an advanced solid tumor such as melanoma, head and neck, liver or kidney cancer. The specimen was CD4+ or CD8+ T cells sorted from blood, collected in a trial of the OX40 agonist ivuxolimab. CDR3 bases: TGTGCCAGCAGCTCCGTTCTGGGTCAAGAGACCCAGTACTTC. Its protein is CASSSVLGQETQYF.